These 4 T cell receptor beta chains were all obtained from the same sample, sequenced in a study of PD-1 blockade in mismatch repair-deficient tumors (dated by TCRdb to about 2017). Library preparation was by the immunoSEQ multiplex PCR assay. TCRdb took this table from immuneACCESS and kept in-frame rearrangements with V and J called. Such tables lack part of the clones; where checked against another copy, unresolved V genes explain under half of the gap, and the rest is unexplained. The sample data list fewer than 100,000 clones, and 65% to 85% of these were observed just once. Jointly, the top ten make up roughly 2.5% of the sample. The time point label, as the study defines it: peripheral blood 12 weeks after first pembrolizumab dose. Here the sequenced sample was peripheral blood, taken 12 weeks after starting pembrolizumab. These receptors all stem from an adult with mismatch repair-deficient cancer.

A single count supports this clone. The chain combines TRBV27 with TRBJ2-1, with 10 bases fitting TRBD2. Germline values: CDR1 MNHEY, CDR2 SMNVEV (reference sequence). The CDR3 extends over 16 amino acids. J lost 6 bases, V lost 5 bases, and 10 bases had no gene match. The CDR3 DNA reads as TGTGCCAGCAGTCCGATCCCAGCGGGAGGGCTCAATGAGCAGTTCTTC. Its translation is CASSPIPAGGLNEQFF.

The chain has TRBV15 and TRBJ2-5; D is perhaps TRBD2 (6 bases). The V gene's germline CDR1 is LNHNV and CDR2 YYDKDF (reference sequence). V lost 1 base, J lost 5 bases, and 17 bases lay in between. The CDR3 spans 16 residues. As DNA, the CDR3 is TGTGCCACCAGCAGAGTAGTGGCGGGAAGAGGGGAGACCCAGTACTTC. It codes for CATSRVVAGRGETQYF.

The J gene is TRBJ2-1, the V gene TRBV30; 7 positions match TRBD1. Germline V gene lookup returns CDR1 GTSNPN and CDR2 SVGIG (reference sequence). J lost 6 bases, V lost 2 bases, and 10 bases had no gene match. This CDR3 has 15 amino acids. CDR3 in amino acids: CAWSSGGTAGNEQFF. The CDR3 nucleotides read TGTGCCTGGAGTTCAGGGGGAACCGCCGGCAATGAGCAGTTCTTC.

The gene calls are TRBV6-4 and TRBJ2-1; TRBD2 matches 7 bases. This CDR3 has 12 residues. V lost 4 bases and J lost 8; bases outside the gene matches: 2. Germline V CDR1 and CDR2: MRHNA, SNTAGT. The CDR3 reads CASSVSGDEQFF. The CDR3 DNA follows: TGTGCCAGCAGTGTCAGCGGGGATGAGCAGTTCTTC.